This TCR beta chain was profiled in a study of identical twins (dated by TCRdb to the mid-2010s). As for the study more broadly: To test whether fetal clonotypes persist, the study used deep sequencing on TCR alpha and beta repertoires from monozygotic twins, unrelated adults of various ages, and cord blood. Replicate twin experiments were performed at different times using different library preparation protocols to rule out contamination.

The investigation overall reported the following: Zero-insertion analyses could be partly confounded by invariant T cells such as MAIT and iNKT, although diverse VJ usage argued against such confounding for most clonotypes. Fewer insertions were carried by abundant cord blood beta clonotypes, a similar but weaker trend appeared in young adult naive repertoires, and no such trend appeared in memory repertoires. Out-of-frame TCR alpha sequences shared between twins showed an excess of low generation-probability sequences compared with coincidental sharing between unrelated individuals. Because the same donors could not be followed over many years, the conclusions depended on cross-sectional statistical analysis. Out-of-frame TCR alpha sharing in monozygotic twins was systematically underestimated by recombination models, whereas sharing between unrelated individuals was in agreement with the recombination models. A weaker excess of twin sharing was found in beta out-of-frame sequences because the signal-to-noise ratio was lowered by fewer shared sequences.

As to this clonotype: This receptor's antigen is unknown. Base qualities are missing; no much larger clone stands one base away.

V has 7 bases trimmed and J has 8 bases trimmed; junction bases matching no gene number 11. CDR3 length: 13 amino acids, cysteine to phenylalanine. The kept DNA is CDR3 alone, 39 bases in frame from the first base. CDR1 DFQATT and CDR2 SNEGSKA are derived from the germline V gene (reference sequence). All donors were healthy Caucasians. The twin cohort comprised three pairs of female monozygotic twins, all aged about 18 to 30 years. Peripheral blood mononuclear cells were the source from which RNA for the TCR libraries was isolated. Receptor libraries were prepared by 5' RACE. The listed sequencing device is Illumina HiSeq 2000. A universal primer binding site was introduced by template switching, and a unique molecular identifier was present in the final cDNA, enabling accurate counting of TCR cDNA molecules. Specific primers in the conserved constant-segment region were used to synthesize first-strand cDNA for TCR alpha and beta chains. Each cDNA library was double barcoded, with a SMART-Mk sample barcode plus Illumina barcodes, to control for contamination. TruSeq adapter sequences, together with Illumina sample barcodes, were added in two successive PCR steps. Sequencing of the TCR alpha and beta cDNA libraries was done on the Illumina HiSeq platform using custom primers. In the source study's methods: Raw reads were processed with MiGEC to extract unique molecular identifiers, and MiXCR was used to determine CDR3 positions. Recombination models were inferred per individual with the repgenHMM and IGoR tools using an EM algorithm. Shared clonotype analysis was performed with the tcR package in R, normalizing sharing by the product of cloneset sizes. To study raw recombination free of thymic and clonal selection effects, out-of-frame nonproductive sequences were analyzed. TCRdb trimmed the raw reads at Q25, called clones with MiXCR and kept productive beta chains. One record per CDR3 amino acid sequence lists the most common genes and DNA. These V and J calls are TCRdb output, not the study's own analysis. The sample yields some 790,000 distinct CDR3 sequences; around a sixth were counted once. The ten largest account for roughly 13% of the sample.

This same sample was also taken into another study, of T cells expressing NK-cell markers. Per that second paper: Three sorted T-cell subsets (CD3+CD56+NKG2C+, CD3+CD56+NKG2C- and CD3+CD56-NKG2C+) from fewer than 10 donors had their TCR beta-chain repertoires profiled. Most of the eight sequenced donors were HCMV-seropositive and one was HCMV-seronegative. In several experiments an anti-gammadeltaTCR antibody was added to restrict sorting to alphabetaTCR-expressing T cells. In roughly 6 donors, the dominant CD3+CD56+NKG2C+ clonotypes were found to rank among the top 10 CD8+ clonotypes and to make up about 1.0-7.5% of CD8+ T cells. Those dominant clonotypes were again the most abundant among CD3+CD56-NKG2C+ cells in a handful of donors, at roughly 25-60.1%. Whether the expanded NKG2C-expressing T cell clones were specific for HCMV antigens was left unclear. The eight sequenced donors were randomly selected healthy volunteers, three men and five women. HCMV-specific IgG was detected in serum with a commercial ELISA kit to determine HCMV serostatus. For over five donors, bulk peripheral blood T-cell repertoires were additionally sequenced from unsorted PBMC. Reads were demultiplexed and grouped by UMI with MIGEC, and clonotypes were assembled and quantified with MiTCR. To exclude erroneous sequences, only TCR cDNA sequences supported by at least two reads were retained. The tcR package was used for downstream repertoire analysis, and clonotypes were matched between fractions using CDR3 nucleotide sequence together with V segment. VDJmatch was used to annotate antigen specificity against VDJdb, with one amino acid substitution in CDR3 permitted.

This clonotype was obtained from a woman aged 18-29 years in good health. The V and J genes are TRBV20-1 and TRBJ2-1, and 7 junctional nucleotides match TRBD1. The material sequenced was PBMCs. CDR3 protein: CSVPRGPGDEQFF. The DNA sequence follows: TGCAGTGTTCCAAGGGGGCCTGGGGATGAGCAGTTCTTC.